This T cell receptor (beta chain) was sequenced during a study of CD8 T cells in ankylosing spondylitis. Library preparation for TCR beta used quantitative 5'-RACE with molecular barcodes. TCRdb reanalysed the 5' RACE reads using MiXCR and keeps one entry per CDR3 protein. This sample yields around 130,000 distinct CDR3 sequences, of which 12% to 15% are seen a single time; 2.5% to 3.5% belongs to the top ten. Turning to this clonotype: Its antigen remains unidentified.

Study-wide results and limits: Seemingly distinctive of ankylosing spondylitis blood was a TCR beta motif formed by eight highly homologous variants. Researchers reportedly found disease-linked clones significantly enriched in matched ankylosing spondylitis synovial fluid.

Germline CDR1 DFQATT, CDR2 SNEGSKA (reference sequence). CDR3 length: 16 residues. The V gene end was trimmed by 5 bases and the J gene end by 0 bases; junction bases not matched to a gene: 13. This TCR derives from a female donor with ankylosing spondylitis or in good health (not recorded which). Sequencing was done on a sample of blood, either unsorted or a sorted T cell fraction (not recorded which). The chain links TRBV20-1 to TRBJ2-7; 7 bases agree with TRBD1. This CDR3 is CSAVFMGQTYSYEQYF. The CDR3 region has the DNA TGCAGTGCTGTATTCATGGGACAGACCTACTCCTACGAGCAGTACTTC.